This T cell receptor (beta chain) was profiled in a study of blood T cell repertoires in COVID-19. On the study more broadly: Material from acute and convalescent COVID-19 was sourced from the United States, Italy and Spain. Sample material is recorded as cDNA or gDNA derived from T cells, B-cell-depleted T cells, or PBMCs.

Assay: immunoSEQ multiplex PCR; the TCRdb copy retains only in-frame clones and omits some. The table lists some 320,000 clones, approximately 87% of them singletons. The germline CDR1 and CDR2 sequences are DFQATT and SNEGSKA (reference sequence). The J segment lost 7 bases and the V segment lost 5 bases, leaving 1 base of the junction unmatched. This CDR3 spans 11 amino acids. The chain is built from TRBV20-1 and TRBJ2-5, with 10 bases lining up with TRBD1. The origin of this receptor is a woman in her forties or fifties who had recovered from COVID-19. Sequenced material: peripheral blood. CDR3 region: CSAWTGGTQYF. CDR3 coding DNA: TGCAGTGCTTGGACAGGGGGGACCCAGTACTTC.